The 19 T cell receptor beta chains given below trace back to one sample, sequenced in a study of blood T cell repertoires in COVID-19. Data came from immunoSEQ multiplex PCR; TCRdb stores just in-frame clones and leaves some out. Counted here are about 170,000 clones, 75% to 85% occurring once; the ten biggest clones make up around 15%. Sequenced: PBMCs or T cells enriched from blood (not recorded which). The receptors come from a man in his fifties or sixties who had recovered from COVID-19.

This chain links TRBV6-1 with TRBJ2-3, with 8 bases that match TRBD2. Germline CDR1 and CDR2: MNHNS and SASEGT. The ends lost 8 bases at V and 3 bases at J; junction bases unmatched: 7. The CDR3 contains 14 residues. This chain's CDR3 is CASHSLAVTDTQYF. The CDR3 region has the DNA TGTGCCAGCCATTCACTAGCGGTGACAGATACGCAGTATTTT.

The chain joins TRBV19 to TRBJ1-6, with TRBD1 identical over 8 bases. V lost 7 bases, J lost 5 bases, and 4 bases stayed unmatched. Germline-derived CDR1 and CDR2 are LNHDA and SQIVND (reference sequence). This CDR3 comprises 14 residues. In DNA form, the CDR3 reads TGTGCCAGTAAACGACAGGGGAATAATTCACCCCTCCACTTT. Its protein is CASKRQGNNSPLHF.

The rearrangement joins TRBV3-1 (or the pseudogene TRBV3-2) to TRBJ2-1; no reliable D call. Germline V lookup: CDR1 LGHDT, CDR2 YNNKEL (reference sequence). Trimming cost V 5 bases and J 4 bases, with 15 bases left between them. The CDR3 runs to 15 residues. The DNA for the CDR3 is TGTGCCAGCAGCGTCCGCCTAGTCGGTTACAATGAGCAGTTCTTC. This gives the protein CASSVRLVGYNEQFF.

This chain joins TRBV9 and TRBJ1-3; 7 nucleotides line up with TRBD1. The CDR3 contains 14 residues. Germline V gives CDR1 SGDLS, CDR2 YYNGEE. V shed 4 bases, J shed 3 bases, and the junction held 4 bases outside the gene matches. The CDR3 coding sequence is TGTGCCAGCAGCTACCAGGGGGATGGAAACACCATATATTTT. It yields the protein CASSYQGDGNTIYF.

The V and J genes are TRBV5-8 and TRBJ1-1; tentatively, D is TRBD1 (5 bases). Trimming took off 1 base at V and 4 bases at J, with 8 bases between the two ends. The CDR3 runs 13 residues. Germline V gene sequence: CDR1 SGHTS, CDR2 YDEGEE. CDR3 bases: TGTGCCAGCAGCTTGCAGGGAGGCACTGAAGCTTTCTTT. It yields the protein CASSLQGGTEAFF.

The chain recombines TRBV11-3 with TRBJ1-5; 9 bases fit TRBD1. V gave up 0 bases and J gave up 5 bases; unmatched junction bases: 2. The germline CDR1 and CDR2 sequences are SGHNT and YENEEA. The CDR3 totals 15 residues. The CDR3 loop reads CASSLDWTGDQPQHF. The CDR3 DNA reads as TGTGCCAGCAGCTTAGATTGGACAGGGGATCAGCCCCAGCATTTT.

CDR3 nucleotides: TGTGCCAGCAGCCACCCCAGGGGGGAGAGGGAAAAACTGTTTTTT. It is translated as CASSHPRGEREKLFF. The rearrangement joins TRBV3-1 (or the pseudogene TRBV3-2) to TRBJ1-4; 7 bases agree with TRBD1. The CDR3 consists of 15 residues. V lost 3 bases, J lost 8 bases, and 9 bases stayed unmatched. Germline V gives CDR1 LGHDT, CDR2 YNNKEL (reference sequence).

This chain joins TRBV7-9 and TRBJ2-1; D might be TRBD1 (5 bases). The CDR3 is 14 amino acids. Germline assignment: CDR1 SEHNR and CDR2 FQNEAQ (reference sequence). V was shortened by 3 bases and J by 2 bases, with 8 bases between the two germline ends. CDR3 region: CASSFDSAYNEQFF. The CDR3 DNA sequence: TGTGCCAGCAGCTTCGACAGTGCCTACAATGAGCAGTTCTTC.

The chain has TRBV20-1 and TRBJ1-6; D is undetermined. The CDR3 has 11 amino acids. The germline V gene has CDR1 DFQATT and CDR2 SNEGSKA (reference sequence). V gave up 3 bases and J gave up 5 bases, with 2 bases separating them. In nucleotides, the CDR3 is TGCAGTGCTAGCGATAATTCACCCCTCCACTTT. Translation gives CSASDNSPLHF.

This clone was seen a few times. The chain uses TRBV2 and TRBJ1-5; D may be TRBD1 (5 bases). CDR3 length: 14 residues. The V end was cut by 5 bases, the J end by 10 bases, with 18 bases between. Germline assignment: CDR1 SNHLY and CDR2 FYNNEI. Written as DNA, the CDR3 is TGTGCCAGCAGTCTACAGTTCGCGGGGGACCCCCAGCATTTT. The encoded protein is CASSLQFAGDPQHF.

The rearrangement links TRBV3-1 (or the pseudogene TRBV3-2) to TRBJ2-7; perhaps TRBD2 as D (5 bases). The CDR3 covers 15 residues. Germline loops: CDR1 LGHDT, CDR2 YNNKEL (reference sequence). Trimming removed 4 bases at V and 3 bases at J, with 16 bases between. This CDR3 is CASSLQGGASYEQYF. CDR3 nucleotides: TGTGCCAGCAGCCTTCAAGGAGGCGCCAGCTACGAGCAGTACTTC.

The gene calls are TRBV30 and TRBJ1-6, with TRBD1 identical over 7 bases. The trim removed 5 bases at V and 10 bases at J, leaving 5 bases unmatched. There are 12 residues in the CDR3. The germline gives CDR1 GTSNPN, CDR2 SVGIG (reference sequence). For the CDR3, the DNA is TGTGCCTGGGGACAGGTCAACTCACCCCTCCACTTT. This sequence encodes CAWGQVNSPLHF.

The chain combines TRBV7-8 with TRBJ1-6; D remains ambiguous. This CDR3 spans 13 amino acids. Trimming took 5 bases from V and 7 from J, leaving 9 bases between them. CDR1 is SGHVS, CDR2 FQNEAQ, per germline. The CDR3 spells CASSLGLNSPLHF. The CDR3 DNA is TGTGCCAGCAGCCTGGGCTTAAATTCACCCCTCCACTTT.

The genes are TRBV5-4 and TRBJ2-2, with a tentative D call TRBD1 (6 bases). CDR1 and CDR2 (germline): SGHNT, YYREEE (reference sequence). This CDR3 has 16 residues. V lost 0 bases to trimming and J lost 3 bases, with 12 bases between them. The CDR3 sequence is CASSLVQGGYTGELFF. In nucleotides, the CDR3 is TGTGCCAGCAGCTTGGTACAGGGCGGGTACACCGGGGAGCTGTTTTTT.

The chain carries TRBV30 and TRBJ1-5, with TRBD1 matching 10 bases. CDR1 and CDR2 from the germline V gene are GTSNPN and SVGIG (reference sequence). The V and J ends lost 5 bases and 3 bases, in that order; junction bases with no gene match: 7. The CDR3 covers 15 residues. The CDR3 loop reads CAWARTGGYNQPQHF. As DNA, the CDR3 is TGTGCCTGGGCTCGGACAGGGGGATACAATCAGCCCCAGCATTTT.

This chain links TRBV4-2 with TRBJ2-3; 13 bases are a match to TRBD2. V was clipped by 2 bases and J by 7 bases; unmatched bases: 12. The CDR3 loop spans 18 amino acids. The germline V gene encodes CDR1 LGHNA and CDR2 YNFKEQ. CDR3 protein: CASSQRDWTSGGRHTQYF. The DNA for the CDR3 is TGTGCCAGCAGCCAAAGAGACTGGACTAGCGGGGGCCGACATACGCAGTATTTT.

The chain combines TRBV19 with TRBJ1-6; D perhaps matches TRBD1 (5 bases). CDR1 and CDR2 from the germline V gene are LNHDA and SQIVND (reference sequence). CDR3 length: 14 residues. V lost 7 bases to trimming and J lost 9 bases, with 16 bases between them. CDR3 protein: CASIGKGLPSPLHF. The DNA of the CDR3 is TGTGCCAGTATAGGCAAGGGGTTGCCTTCACCCCTCCACTTT. Full variable domain (rest looked up from reference TRBV19 and TRBJ1-6): DGGITQSPKYLFRKEGQNVTLSCEQNLNHDAMYWYRQDPGQGLRLIYYSQIVNDFQKGDIAEGYSVSREKKESFPLTVTSAQKNPTAFYLCASIGKGLPSPLHFGNGTRLTVT.

V usage is TRBV7-9 and J usage is TRBJ1-4, with D perhaps matching TRBD1 (5 bases). V was cut by 2 bases and J by 7 bases, with 14 bases left in between. Germline values: CDR1 SEHNR, CDR2 FQNEAQ (reference sequence). The CDR3 is 15 amino acids. CDR3 loop: CASSLPTTGSEKLFF. In nucleotides, the CDR3 is TGTGCCAGCAGCTTACCTACAACAGGTTCTGAAAAACTGTTTTTT.

This clone appeared once. V gene TRBV18 combines with J gene TRBJ1-2; weak D call: TRBD1 (5 bases). CDR1 KGHSH and CDR2 LQKENI come from the germline V gene. V was trimmed by 4 bases and J by 6 bases, leaving 15 bases between them. The CDR3 length is 14 residues. The CDR3 protein is CASSLLRGDDGYTF. The CDR3 nucleotides read TGTGCCAGCTCACTACTACGGGGGGATGATGGCTACACCTTC.